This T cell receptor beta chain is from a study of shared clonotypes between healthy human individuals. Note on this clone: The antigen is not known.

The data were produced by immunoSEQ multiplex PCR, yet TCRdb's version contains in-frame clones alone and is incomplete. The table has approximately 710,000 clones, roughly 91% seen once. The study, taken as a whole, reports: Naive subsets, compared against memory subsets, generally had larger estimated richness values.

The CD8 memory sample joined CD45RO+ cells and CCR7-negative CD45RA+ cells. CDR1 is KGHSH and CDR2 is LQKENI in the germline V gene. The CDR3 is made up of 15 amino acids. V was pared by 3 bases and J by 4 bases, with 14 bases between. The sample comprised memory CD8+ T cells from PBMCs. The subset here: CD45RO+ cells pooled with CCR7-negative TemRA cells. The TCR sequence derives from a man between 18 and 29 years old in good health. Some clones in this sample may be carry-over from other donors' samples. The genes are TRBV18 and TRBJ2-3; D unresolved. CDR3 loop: CASSPPGAGADTQYF. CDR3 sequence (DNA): TGTGCCAGCTCACCCCCCGGAGCAGGCGCAGATACGCAGTATTTT.